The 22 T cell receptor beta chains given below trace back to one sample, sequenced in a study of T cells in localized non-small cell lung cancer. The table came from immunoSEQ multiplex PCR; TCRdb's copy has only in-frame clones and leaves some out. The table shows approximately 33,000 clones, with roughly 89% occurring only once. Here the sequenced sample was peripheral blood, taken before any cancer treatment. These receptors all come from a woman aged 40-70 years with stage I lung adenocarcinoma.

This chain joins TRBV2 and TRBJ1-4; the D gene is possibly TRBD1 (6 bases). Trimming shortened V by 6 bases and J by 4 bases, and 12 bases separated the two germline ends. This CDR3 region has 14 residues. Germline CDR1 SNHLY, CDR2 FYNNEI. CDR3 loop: CASRGGGGNEKLFF. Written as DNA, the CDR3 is TGTGCCAGCAGGGGAGGGGGAGGTAATGAAAAACTGTTTTTT.

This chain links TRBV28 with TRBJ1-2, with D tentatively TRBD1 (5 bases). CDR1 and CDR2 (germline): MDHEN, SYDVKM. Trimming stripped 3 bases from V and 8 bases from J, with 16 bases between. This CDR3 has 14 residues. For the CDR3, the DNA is TGTGCCAGCAGTTTTTCAGGAGGGGCCAGGGGCTACACCTTC. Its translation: CASSFSGGARGYTF.

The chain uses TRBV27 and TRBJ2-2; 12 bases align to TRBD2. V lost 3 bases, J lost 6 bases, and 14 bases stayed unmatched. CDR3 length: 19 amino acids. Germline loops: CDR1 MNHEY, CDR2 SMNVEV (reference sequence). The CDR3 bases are TGTGCCAGCAGTTTTTCTAGCGGGGGGGCAGCCTCTCGCCCCGGGGAGCTGTTTTTT. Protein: CASSFSSGGAASRPGELFF.

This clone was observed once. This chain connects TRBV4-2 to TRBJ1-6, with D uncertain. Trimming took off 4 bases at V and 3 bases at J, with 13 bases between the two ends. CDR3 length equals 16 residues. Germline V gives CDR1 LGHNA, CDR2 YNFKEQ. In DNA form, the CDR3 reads TGTGCCAGCAGCCCCGCCGGCCTCCGCTATAATTCACCCCTCCACTTT. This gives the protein CASSPAGLRYNSPLHF.

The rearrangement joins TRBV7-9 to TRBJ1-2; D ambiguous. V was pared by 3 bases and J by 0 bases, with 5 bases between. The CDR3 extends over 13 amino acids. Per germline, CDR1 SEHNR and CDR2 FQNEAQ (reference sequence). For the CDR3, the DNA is TGTGCCAGCAGCTTTGAAACTAACTATGGCTACACCTTC. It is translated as CASSFETNYGYTF.

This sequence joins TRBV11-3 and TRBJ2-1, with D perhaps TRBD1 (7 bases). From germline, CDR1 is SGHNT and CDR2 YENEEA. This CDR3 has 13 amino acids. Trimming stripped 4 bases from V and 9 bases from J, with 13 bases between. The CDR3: CASSYSQGGEQFF. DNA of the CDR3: TGTGCCAGCAGCTACTCGCAGGGGGGTGAGCAGTTCTTC.

The CDR3 bases are TGTGCCGCAGCGGTGGGGAGCAATCAGCCCCAGCATTTT. The encoded protein is CAAAVGSNQPQHF. The chain recombines TRBV9 with TRBJ1-5; D gene unclear. CDR1 and CDR2 from the germline V gene are SGDLS and YYNGEE. The germline V and J ends were trimmed by 10 bases and 1 base, with 12 bases remaining between them. The CDR3 covers 13 residues.

DNA of the CDR3: TGCGCCAGCAGCCCAGGACTAGCGGGGAACAATGAGCAGTTCTTC. Translating gives CASSPGLAGNNEQFF. The rearrangement joins TRBV5-1 to TRBJ2-1; TRBD2 matches at 12 bases. V gave up 4 bases and J gave up 5 bases; unmatched junction bases: 4. Looked up from germline, CDR1 is SGHRS and CDR2 is YFSETQ. This CDR3 spans 15 amino acids.

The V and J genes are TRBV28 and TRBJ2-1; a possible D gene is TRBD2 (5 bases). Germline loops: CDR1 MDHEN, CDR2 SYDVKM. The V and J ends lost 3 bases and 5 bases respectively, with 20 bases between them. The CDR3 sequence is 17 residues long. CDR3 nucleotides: TGTGCCAGCAGTTTCGACCCCAGCGGTAGACTCAACAATGAGCAGTTCTTC. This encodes CASSFDPSGRLNNEQFF.

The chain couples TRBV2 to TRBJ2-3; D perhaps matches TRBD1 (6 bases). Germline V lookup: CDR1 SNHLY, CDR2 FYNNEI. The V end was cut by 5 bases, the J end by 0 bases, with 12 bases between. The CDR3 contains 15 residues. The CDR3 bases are TGTGCCAGCAGTTTACAGGGTACTAGCACAGATACGCAGTATTTT. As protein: CASSLQGTSTDTQYF. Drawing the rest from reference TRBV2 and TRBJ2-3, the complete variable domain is EPEVTQTPSHQVTQMGQEVILRCVPISNHLYFYWYRQILGQKVEFLVSFYNNEISEKSEIFDDQFSVERPDGSNFTLKIRSTKLEDSAMYFCASSLQGTSTDTQYFGPGTRLTVL.

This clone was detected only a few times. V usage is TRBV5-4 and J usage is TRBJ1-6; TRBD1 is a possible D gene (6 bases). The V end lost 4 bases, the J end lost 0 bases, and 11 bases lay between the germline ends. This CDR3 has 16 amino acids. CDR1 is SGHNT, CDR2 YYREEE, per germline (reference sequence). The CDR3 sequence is CASSPGQSSYNSPLHF. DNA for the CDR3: TGTGCCAGCAGCCCGGGACAAAGCTCCTATAATTCACCCCTCCACTTT.

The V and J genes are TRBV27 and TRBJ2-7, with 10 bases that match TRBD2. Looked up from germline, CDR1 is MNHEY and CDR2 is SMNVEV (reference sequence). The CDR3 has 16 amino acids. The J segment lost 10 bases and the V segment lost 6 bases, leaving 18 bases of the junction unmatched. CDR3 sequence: CASSWGISGGPTVQYF. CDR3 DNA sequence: TGTGCCAGCAGCTGGGGGATTAGCGGGGGGCCTACGGTTCAGTACTTC.

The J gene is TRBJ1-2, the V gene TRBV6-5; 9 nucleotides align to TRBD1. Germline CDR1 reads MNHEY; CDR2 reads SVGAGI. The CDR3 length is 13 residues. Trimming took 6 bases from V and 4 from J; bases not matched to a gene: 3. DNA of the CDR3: TGTGCCAGCAGACGGGACAGGGTCTATGGCTACACCTTC. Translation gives CASRRDRVYGYTF.

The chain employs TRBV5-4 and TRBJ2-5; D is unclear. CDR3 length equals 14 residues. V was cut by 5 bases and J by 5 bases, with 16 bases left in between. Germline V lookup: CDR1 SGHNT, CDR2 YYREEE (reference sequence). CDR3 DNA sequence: TGTGCCAGCAGAGTTCGAGAGGTGGGCGAGACCCAGTACTTC. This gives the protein CASRVREVGETQYF.

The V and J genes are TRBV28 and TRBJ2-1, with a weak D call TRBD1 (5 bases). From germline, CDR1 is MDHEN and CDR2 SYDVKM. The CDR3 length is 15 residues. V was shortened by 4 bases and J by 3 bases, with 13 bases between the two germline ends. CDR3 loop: CASSSRAKRYNEQFF. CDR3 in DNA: TGTGCCAGCAGTTCCAGGGCAAAGCGCTACAATGAGCAGTTCTTC.

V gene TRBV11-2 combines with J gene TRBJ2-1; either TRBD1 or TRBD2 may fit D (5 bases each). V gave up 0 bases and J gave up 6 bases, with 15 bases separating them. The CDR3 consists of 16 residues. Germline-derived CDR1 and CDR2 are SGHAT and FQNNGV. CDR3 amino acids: CASSLEAWGSLNEQFF. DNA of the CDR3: TGTGCCAGCAGCTTAGAGGCCTGGGGGTCCCTCAATGAGCAGTTCTTC. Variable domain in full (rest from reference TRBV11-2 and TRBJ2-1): EAGVAQSPRYKIIEKRQSVAFWCNPISGHATLYWYQQILGQGPKLLIQFQNNGVVDDSQLPKDRFSAERLKGVDSTLKIQPAKLEDSAVYLCASSLEAWGSLNEQFFGPGTRLTVL.

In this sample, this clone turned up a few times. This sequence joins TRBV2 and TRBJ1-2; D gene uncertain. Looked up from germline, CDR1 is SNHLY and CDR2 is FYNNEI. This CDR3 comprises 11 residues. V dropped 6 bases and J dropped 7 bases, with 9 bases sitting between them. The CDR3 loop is CASRRVGGYTF. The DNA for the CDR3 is TGTGCCAGCAGAAGGGTGGGTGGCTACACCTTC.

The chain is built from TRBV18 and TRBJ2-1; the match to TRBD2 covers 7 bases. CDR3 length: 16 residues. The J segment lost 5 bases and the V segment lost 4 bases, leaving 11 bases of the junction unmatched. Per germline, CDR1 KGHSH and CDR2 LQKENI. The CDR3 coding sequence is TGTGCCAGCTCACTCAGTAGCGGGTCGGCCAACAATGAGCAGTTCTTC. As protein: CASSLSSGSANNEQFF.

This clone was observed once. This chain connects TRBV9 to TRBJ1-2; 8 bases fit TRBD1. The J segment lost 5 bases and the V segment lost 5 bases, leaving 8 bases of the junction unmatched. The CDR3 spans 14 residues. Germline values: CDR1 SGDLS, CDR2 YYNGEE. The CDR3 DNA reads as TGTGCCAGCAGAACGGCAGGGGGCGCTTATGGCTACACCTTC. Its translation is CASRTAGGAYGYTF.

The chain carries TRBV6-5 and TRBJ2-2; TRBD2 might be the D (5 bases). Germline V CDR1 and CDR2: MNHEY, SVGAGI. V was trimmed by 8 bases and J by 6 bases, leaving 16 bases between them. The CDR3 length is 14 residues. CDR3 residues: CASRGLNFAGELFF. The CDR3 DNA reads TGTGCCAGCCGCGGGCTTAATTTCGCCGGGGAGCTGTTTTTT.

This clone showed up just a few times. CDR3 nucleotides: TGTGCCAGCAGTTACACTTCAGGGACGGATCAGCCCCAGCATTTT. Amino acid sequence: CASSYTSGTDQPQHF. The rearrangement joins TRBV6-5 to TRBJ1-5, with D perhaps matching TRBD1 (5 bases). Germline V CDR1 and CDR2: MNHEY, SVGAGI. CDR3 length: 15 residues. Trimming left V 2 bases short and J 5 bases short, with 13 bases between.

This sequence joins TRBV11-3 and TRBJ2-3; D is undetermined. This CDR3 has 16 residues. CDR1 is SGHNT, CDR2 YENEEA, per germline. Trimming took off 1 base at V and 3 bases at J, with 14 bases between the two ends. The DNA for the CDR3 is TGTGCCAGCAGCTTAGGAACCAGAATTAATACAGATACGCAGTATTTT. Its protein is CASSLGTRINTDTQYF.